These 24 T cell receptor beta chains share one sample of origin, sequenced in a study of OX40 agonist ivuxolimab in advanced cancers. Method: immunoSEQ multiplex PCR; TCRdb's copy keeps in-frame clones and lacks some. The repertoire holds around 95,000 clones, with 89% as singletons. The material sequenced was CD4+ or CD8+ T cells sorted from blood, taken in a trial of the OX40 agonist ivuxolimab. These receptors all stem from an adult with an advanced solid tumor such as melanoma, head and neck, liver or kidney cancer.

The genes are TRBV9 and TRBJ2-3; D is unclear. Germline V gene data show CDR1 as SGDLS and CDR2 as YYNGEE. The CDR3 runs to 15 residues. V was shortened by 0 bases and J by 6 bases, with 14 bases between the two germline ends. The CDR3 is CASSVVGIAADTQYF. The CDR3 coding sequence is TGTGCCAGCAGCGTAGTAGGAATAGCCGCGGATACGCAGTATTTT.

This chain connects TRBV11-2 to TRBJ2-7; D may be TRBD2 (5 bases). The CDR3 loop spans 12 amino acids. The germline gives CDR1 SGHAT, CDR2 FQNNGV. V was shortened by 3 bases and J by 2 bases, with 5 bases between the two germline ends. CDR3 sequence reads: CASSFGAYEQYF. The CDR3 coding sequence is TGTGCCAGCAGCTTCGGGGCCTACGAGCAGTACTTC.

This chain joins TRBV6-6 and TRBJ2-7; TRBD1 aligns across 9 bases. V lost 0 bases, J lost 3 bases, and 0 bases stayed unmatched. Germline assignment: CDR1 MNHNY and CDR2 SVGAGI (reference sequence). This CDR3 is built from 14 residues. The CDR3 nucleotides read TGTGCCAGCAGTTACTCGGACAGGGGCTACGAGCAGTACTTC. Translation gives CASSYSDRGYEQYF.

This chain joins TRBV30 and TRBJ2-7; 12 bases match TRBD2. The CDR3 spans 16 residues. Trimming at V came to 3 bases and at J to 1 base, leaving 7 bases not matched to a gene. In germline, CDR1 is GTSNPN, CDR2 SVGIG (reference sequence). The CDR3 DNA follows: TGTGCCTGGAGAAAGGACCTAGCGGGAGGGTCCTACGAGCAGTACTTC. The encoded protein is CAWRKDLAGGSYEQYF.

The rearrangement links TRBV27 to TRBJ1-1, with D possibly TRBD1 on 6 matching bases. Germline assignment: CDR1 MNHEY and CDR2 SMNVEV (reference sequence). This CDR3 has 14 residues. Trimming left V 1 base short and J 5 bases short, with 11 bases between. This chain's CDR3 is CASSLWGRGTEAFF. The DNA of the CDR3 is TGTGCCAGCAGTTTATGGGGGAGGGGGACTGAAGCTTTCTTT.

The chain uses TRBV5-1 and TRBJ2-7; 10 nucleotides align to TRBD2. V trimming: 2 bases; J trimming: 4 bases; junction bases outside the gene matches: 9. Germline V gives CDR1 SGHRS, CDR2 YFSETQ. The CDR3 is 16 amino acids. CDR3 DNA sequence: TGCGCCAGCAGCTTCTCGGGGACTAGCGACATTTACGAGCAGTACTTC. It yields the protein CASSFSGTSDIYEQYF.

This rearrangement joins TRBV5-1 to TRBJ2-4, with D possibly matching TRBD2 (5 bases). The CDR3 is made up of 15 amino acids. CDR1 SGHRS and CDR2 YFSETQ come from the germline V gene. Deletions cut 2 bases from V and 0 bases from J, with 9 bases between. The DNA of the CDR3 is TGCGCCAGCAGCTTAGCGGATATAGCCAAAAACATTCAGTACTTC. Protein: CASSLADIAKNIQYF. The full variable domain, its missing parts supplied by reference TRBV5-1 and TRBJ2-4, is KAGVTQTPRYLIKTRGQQVTLSCSPISGHRSVSWYQQTPGQGLQFLFEYFSETQRNKGNFPGRFSGRQFSNSRSEMNVSTLELGDSALYLCASSLADIAKNIQYFGAGTRLSVL.

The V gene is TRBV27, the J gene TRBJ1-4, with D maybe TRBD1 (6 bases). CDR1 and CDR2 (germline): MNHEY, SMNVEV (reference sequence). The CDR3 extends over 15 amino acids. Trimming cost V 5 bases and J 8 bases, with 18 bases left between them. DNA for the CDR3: TGTGCCAGCAGTCCGCAACCGGGACACCTCGAAAAACTGTTTTTT. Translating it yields CASSPQPGHLEKLFF.

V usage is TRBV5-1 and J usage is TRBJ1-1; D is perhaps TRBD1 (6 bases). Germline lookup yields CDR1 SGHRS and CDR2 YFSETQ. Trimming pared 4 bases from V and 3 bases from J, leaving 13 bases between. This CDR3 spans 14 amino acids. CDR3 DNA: TGCGCCAGCAGCGGTACAGGGTTCGACACTGAAGCTTTCTTT. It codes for CASSGTGFDTEAFF.

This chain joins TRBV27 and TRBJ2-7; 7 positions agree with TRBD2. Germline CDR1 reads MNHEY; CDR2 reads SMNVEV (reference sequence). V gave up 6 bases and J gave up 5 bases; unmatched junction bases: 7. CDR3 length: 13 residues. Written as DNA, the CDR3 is TGTGCCAGCAGAAGGACTAGTTACCACGAGCAGTACTTC. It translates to CASRRTSYHEQYF.

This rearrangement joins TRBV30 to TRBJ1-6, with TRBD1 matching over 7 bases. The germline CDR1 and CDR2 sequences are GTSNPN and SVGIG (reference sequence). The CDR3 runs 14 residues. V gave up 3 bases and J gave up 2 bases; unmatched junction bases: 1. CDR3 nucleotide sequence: TGTGCCTGGAGCGGGACAGCCTATAATTCACCCCTCCACTTT. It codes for CAWSGTAYNSPLHF.

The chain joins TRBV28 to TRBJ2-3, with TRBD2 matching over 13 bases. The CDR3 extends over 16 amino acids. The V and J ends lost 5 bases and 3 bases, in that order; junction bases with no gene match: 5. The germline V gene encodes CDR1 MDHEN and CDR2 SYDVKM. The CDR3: CASSASTSGRTDTQYF. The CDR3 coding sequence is TGTGCCAGCAGTGCATCGACTAGCGGGAGGACAGATACGCAGTATTTT.

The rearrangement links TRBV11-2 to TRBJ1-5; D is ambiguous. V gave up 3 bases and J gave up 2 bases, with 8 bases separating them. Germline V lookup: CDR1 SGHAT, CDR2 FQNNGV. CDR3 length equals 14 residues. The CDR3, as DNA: TGTGCCAGCAGCTTGGGATCGGGCAATCAGCCCCAGCATTTT. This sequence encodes CASSLGSGNQPQHF.

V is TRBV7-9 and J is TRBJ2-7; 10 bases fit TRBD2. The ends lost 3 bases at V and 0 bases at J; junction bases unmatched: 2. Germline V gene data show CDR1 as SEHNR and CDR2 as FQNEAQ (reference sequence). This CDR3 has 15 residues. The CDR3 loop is CASSFTSGTSYEQYF. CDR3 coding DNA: TGTGCCAGCAGCTTCACTAGCGGGACCTCCTACGAGCAGTACTTC.

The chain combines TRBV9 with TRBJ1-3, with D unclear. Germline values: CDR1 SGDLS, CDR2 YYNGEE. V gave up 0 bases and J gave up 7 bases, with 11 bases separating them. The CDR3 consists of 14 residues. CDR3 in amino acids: CASSVDILGNTIYF. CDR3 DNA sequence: TGTGCCAGCAGCGTAGACATTTTAGGTAACACCATATATTTT.

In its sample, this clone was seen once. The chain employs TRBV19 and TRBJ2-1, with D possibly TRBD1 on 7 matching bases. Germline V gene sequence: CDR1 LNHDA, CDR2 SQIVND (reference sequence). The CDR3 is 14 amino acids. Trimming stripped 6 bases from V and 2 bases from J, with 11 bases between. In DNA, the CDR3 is TGTGCCAGTAGGCCAGGGGGGCCCTACAATGAGCAGTTCTTC. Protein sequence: CASRPGGPYNEQFF.

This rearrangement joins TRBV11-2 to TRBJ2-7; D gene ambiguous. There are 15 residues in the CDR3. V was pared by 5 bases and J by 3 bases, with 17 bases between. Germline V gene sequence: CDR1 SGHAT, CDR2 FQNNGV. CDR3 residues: CASSKDLIQNYEQYF. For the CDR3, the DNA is TGTGCCAGCAGCAAAGACTTAATTCAGAACTACGAGCAGTACTTC.

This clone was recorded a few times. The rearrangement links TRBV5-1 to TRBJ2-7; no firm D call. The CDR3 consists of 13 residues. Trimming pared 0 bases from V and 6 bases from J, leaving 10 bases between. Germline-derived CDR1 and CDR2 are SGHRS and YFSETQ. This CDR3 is CASSLGAPLEQYF. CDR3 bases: TGCGCCAGCAGCTTGGGGGCCCCCCTCGAGCAGTACTTC. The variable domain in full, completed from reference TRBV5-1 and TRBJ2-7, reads KAGVTQTPRYLIKTRGQQVTLSCSPISGHRSVSWYQQTPGQGLQFLFEYFSETQRNKGNFPGRFSGRQFSNSRSEMNVSTLELGDSALYLCASSLGAPLEQYFGPGTRLTVT.

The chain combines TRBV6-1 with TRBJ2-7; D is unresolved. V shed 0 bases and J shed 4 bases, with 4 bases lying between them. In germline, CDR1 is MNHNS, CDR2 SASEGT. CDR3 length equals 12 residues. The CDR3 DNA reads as TGTGCCAGCAGTGAAGCGGCGTACGAGCAGTACTTC. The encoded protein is CASSEAAYEQYF.

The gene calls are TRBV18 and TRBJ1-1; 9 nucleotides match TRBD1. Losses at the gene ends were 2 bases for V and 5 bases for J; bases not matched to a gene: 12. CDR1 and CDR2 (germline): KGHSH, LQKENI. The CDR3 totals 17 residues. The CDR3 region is CASSPNTGGRGRTEAFF. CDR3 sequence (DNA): TGTGCCAGCTCACCAAATACAGGGGGCAGGGGAAGGACTGAAGCTTTCTTT.

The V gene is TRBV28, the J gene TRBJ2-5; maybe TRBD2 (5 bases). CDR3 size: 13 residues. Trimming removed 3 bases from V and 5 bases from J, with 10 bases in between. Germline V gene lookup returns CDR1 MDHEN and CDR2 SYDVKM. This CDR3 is CASSFAGIETQYF. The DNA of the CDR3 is TGTGCCAGCAGTTTCGCCGGGATCGAGACCCAGTACTTC.

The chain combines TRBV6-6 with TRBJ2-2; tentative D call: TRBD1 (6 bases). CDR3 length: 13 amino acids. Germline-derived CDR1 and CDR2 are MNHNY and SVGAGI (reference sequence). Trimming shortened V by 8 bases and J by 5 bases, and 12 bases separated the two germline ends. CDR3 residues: CASLQGLTGELFF. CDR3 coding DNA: TGTGCCAGCTTGCAGGGGTTAACCGGGGAGCTGTTTTTT.

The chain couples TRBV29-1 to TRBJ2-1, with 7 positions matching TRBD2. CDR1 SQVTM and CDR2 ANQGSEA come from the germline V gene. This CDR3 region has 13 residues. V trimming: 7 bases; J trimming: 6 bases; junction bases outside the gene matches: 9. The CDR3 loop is CSGGLEIPNEQFF. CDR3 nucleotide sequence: TGCAGCGGAGGACTAGAAATCCCCAATGAGCAGTTCTTC.

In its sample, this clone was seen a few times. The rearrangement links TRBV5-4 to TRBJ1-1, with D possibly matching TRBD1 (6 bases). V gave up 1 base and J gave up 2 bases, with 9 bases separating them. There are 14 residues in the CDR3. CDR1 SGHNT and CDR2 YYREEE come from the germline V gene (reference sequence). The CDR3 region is CASSLWGPNTEAFF. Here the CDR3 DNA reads TGTGCCAGCAGCTTGTGGGGGCCTAACACTGAAGCTTTCTTT.